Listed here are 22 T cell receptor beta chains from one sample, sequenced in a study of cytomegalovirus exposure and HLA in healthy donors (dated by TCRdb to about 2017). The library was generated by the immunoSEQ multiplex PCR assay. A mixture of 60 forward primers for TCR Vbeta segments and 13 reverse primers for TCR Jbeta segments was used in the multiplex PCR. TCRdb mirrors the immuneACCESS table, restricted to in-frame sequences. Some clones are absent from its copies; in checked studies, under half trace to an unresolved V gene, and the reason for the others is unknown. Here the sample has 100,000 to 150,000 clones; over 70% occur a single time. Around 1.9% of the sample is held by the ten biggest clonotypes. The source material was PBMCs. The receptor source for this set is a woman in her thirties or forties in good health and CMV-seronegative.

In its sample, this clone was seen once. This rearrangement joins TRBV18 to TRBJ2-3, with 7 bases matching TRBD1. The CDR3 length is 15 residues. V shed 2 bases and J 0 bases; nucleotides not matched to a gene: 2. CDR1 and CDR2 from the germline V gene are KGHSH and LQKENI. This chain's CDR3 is CASSPEGASTDTQYF. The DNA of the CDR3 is TGTGCCAGCTCACCAGAGGGGGCTAGCACAGATACGCAGTATTTT.

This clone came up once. The CDR3 is CASSVSGSGGEETQYF. CDR3 bases: TGTGCCAGCAGCGTTAGCGGGAGTGGGGGGGAGGAGACCCAGTACTTC. The chain joins TRBV9 to TRBJ2-5, with TRBD2 matching over 9 bases. Germline-derived CDR1 and CDR2 are SGDLS and YYNGEE. The CDR3 contains 16 residues. J lost 5 bases, V lost 2 bases, and 10 bases had no gene match. Looking up the rest from reference TRBV9 and TRBJ2-5 gives the full variable domain: DSGVTQTPKHLITATGQRVTLRCSPRSGDLSVYWYQQSLDQGLQFLIQYYNGEERAKGNILERFSAQQFPDLHSELNLSSLELGDSALYFCASSVSGSGGEETQYFGPGTRLLVL.

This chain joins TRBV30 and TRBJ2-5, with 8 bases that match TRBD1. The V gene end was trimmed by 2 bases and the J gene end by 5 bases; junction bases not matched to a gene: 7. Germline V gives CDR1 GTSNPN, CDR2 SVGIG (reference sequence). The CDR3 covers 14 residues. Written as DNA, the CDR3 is TGTGCCTGGAGTTCCCAGGGGGCTTATGAGACCCAGTACTTC. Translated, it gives CAWSSQGAYETQYF.

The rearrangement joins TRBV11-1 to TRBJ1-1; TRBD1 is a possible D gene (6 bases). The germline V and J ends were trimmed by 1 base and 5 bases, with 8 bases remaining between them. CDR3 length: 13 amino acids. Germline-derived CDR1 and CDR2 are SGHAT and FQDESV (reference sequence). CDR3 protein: CASSLEGGTEAFF. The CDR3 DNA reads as TGTGCCAGCAGCTTAGAGGGGGGGACTGAAGCTTTCTTT.

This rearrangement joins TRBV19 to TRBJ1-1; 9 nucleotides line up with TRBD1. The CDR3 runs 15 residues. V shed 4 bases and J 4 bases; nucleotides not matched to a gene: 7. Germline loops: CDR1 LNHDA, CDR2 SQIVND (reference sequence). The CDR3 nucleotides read TGTGCCAGTAGTACGACGGGACAGGGAGGCACTGAAGCTTTCTTT. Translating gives CASSTTGQGGTEAFF.

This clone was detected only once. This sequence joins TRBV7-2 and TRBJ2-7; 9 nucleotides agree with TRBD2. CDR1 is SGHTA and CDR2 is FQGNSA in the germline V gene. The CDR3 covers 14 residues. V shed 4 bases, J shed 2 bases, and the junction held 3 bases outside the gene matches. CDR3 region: CASSYSGGTYEQYF. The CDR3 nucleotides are TGTGCCAGCAGCTATAGCGGGGGTACCTACGAGCAGTACTTC.

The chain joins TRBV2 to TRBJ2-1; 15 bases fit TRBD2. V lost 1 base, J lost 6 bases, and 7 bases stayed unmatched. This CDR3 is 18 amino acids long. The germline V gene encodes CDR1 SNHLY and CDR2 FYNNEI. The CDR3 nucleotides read TGTGCCAGCAGTGAAGGGGGACTAGCGGGAGGACGGGTCAATGAGCAGTTCTTC. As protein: CASSEGGLAGGRVNEQFF.

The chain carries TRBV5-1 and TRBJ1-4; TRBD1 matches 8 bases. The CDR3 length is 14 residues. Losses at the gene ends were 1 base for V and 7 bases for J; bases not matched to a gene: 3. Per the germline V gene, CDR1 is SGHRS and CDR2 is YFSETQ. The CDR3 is CASSLPGGSEKLFF. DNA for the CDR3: TGCGCCAGCAGCTTGCCAGGGGGCTCTGAAAAACTGTTTTTT.

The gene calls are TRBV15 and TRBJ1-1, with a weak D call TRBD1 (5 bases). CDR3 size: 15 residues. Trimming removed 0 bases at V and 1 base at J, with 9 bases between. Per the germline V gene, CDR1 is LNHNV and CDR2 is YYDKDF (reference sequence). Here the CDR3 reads CATSRDLGGNTEAFF. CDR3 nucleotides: TGTGCCACCAGCAGAGATCTGGGGGGGAACACTGAAGCTTTCTTT.

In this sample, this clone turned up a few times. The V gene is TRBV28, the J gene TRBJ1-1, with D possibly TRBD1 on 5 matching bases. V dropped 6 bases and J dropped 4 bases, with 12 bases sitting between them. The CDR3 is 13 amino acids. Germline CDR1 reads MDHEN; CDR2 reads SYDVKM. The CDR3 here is CASSLGGGTEAFF. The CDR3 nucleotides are TGTGCCAGCAGCCTCGGGGGGGGCACTGAAGCTTTCTTT.

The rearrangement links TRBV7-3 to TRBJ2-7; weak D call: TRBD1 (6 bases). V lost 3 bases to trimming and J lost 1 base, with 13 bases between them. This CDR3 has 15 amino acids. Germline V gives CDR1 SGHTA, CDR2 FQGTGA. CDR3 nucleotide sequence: TGTGCCAGCAGCTTGGTCGCTGGGACATCCTACGAGCAGTACTTC. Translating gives CASSLVAGTSYEQYF.

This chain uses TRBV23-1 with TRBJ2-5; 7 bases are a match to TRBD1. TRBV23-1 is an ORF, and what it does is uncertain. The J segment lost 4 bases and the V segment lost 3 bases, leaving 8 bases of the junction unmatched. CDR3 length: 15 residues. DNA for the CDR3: TGCGCCAGCAGTCATCCAACTACAGGGGTAGAGACCCAGTACTTC. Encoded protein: CASSHPTTGVETQYF.

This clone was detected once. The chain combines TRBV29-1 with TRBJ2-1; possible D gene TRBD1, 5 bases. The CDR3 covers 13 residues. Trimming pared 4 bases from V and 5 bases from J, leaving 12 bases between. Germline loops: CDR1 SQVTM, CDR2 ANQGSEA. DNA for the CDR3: TGCAGCGTTGTAAAGCAGGGTCACAATGAGCAGTTCTTC. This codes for CSVVKQGHNEQFF.

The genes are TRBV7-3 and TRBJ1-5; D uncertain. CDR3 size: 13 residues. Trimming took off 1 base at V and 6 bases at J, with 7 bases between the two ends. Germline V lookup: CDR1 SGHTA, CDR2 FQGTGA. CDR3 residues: CASSLSYGQPQHF. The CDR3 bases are TGTGCCAGCAGCTTAAGTTACGGTCAGCCCCAGCATTTT.

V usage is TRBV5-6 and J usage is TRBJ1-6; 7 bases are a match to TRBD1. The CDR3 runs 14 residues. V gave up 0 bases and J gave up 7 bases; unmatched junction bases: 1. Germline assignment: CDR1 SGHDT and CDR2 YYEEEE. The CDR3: CASSLVQGNSPLHF. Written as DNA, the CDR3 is TGTGCCAGCAGCTTGGTACAGGGGAATTCACCCCTCCACTTT.

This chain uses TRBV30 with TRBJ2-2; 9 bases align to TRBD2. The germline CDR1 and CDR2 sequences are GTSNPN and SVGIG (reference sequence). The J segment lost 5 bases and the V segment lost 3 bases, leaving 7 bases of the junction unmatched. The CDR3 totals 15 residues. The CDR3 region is CAWREGTSNTGELFF. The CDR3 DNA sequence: TGTGCCTGGAGGGAAGGGACTAGCAATACCGGGGAGCTGTTTTTT.

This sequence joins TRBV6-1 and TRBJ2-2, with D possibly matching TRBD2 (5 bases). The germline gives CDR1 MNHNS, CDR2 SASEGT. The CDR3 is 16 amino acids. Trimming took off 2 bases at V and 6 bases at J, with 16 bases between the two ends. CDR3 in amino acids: CASSENVGLPSGELFF. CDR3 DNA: TGTGCCAGCAGTGAAAACGTTGGACTGCCTTCCGGGGAGCTGTTTTTT.

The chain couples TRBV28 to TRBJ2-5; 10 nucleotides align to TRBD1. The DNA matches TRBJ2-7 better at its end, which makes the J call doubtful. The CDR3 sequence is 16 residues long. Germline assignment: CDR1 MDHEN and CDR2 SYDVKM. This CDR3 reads CASSPLWGQGPTEQYF. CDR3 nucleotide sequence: TGTGCCAGCAGTCCATTGTGGGGACAGGGGCCAACCGAGCAGTACTTC.

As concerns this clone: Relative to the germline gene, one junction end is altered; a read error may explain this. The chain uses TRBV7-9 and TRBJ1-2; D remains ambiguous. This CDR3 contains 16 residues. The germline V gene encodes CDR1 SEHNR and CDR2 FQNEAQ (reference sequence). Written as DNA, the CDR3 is TGTTCCAGCACCTACTTCGCCGGGTCTGCCAACTATGGCTACACCTTC. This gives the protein CSSTYFAGSANYGYTF.

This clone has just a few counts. The CDR3 loop is CASSPPGDSTGELFF. The CDR3, as DNA: TGTGCCAGCTCACCACCCGGGGACAGTACCGGGGAGCTGTTTTTT. J is TRBJ2-2 and V is TRBV18; 7 nucleotides agree with TRBD1. This CDR3 spans 15 amino acids. The V gene's germline CDR1 is KGHSH and CDR2 LQKENI. J gave up 5 bases and V 0 bases, and 3 bases lay outside the gene matches.

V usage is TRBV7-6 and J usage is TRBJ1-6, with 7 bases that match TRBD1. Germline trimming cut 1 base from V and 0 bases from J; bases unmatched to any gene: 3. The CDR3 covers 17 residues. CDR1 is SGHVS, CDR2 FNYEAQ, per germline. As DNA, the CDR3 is TGTGCCAGCAGCTTAGAGGGACAGAGCTCCTATAATTCACCCCTCCACTTT. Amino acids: CASSLEGQSSYNSPLHF. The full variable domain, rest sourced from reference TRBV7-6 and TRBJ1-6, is GAGVSQSPRYKVTKRGQDVALRCDPISGHVSLYWYRQALGQGPEFLTYFNYEAQQDKSGLPNDRFSAERPEGSISTLTIQRTEQRDSAMYRCASSLEGQSSYNSPLHFGNGTRLTVT.

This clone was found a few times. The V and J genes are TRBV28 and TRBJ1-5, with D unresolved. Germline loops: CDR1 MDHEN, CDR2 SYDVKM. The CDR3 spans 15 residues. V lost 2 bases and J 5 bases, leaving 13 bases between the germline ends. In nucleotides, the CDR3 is TGTGCCAGCAGTTTAGAGCGTCGCAGTGATCAGCCCCAGCATTTT. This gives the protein CASSLERRSDQPQHF.